This T cell receptor (beta chain) was documented in a study of cytomegalovirus exposure and HLA in healthy donors. General study findings and limits: It was reported that the classifier diagnosed cytomegalovirus status with high specificity and sensitivity in both the original and validation cohorts. Cytomegalovirus-associated status was assigned to 150 to 200 TCR beta chains.

Profiled with immunoSEQ multiplex PCR; TCRdb holds only in-frame clones, not every one. The table lists about 98,000 clones, around nine tenths of them singletons, with 3.9% in the top ten. Separate from the approximately 700-subject first cohort was the approximately 130-subject validation cohort, to which the donors belonged. For this clone: Its antigen is not identified.

The sample taken for sequencing was PBMCs. The TCR comes from a woman in her 30s in good health and CMV-seronegative.

The CDR3 coding sequence is TGTGCCAGCAGTTCCGACGGGTGGGTAGGCAATCAGCCCCAGCATTTT. Its translation: CASSSDGWVGNQPQHF. The genes are TRBV6-5 and TRBJ1-5; D gene uncertain. V was pared by 4 bases and J by 2 bases, with 15 bases between. This CDR3 contains 16 residues. Germline V gives CDR1 MNHEY, CDR2 SVGAGI.